The 3 T cell receptor beta chains below come from one sample, sequenced in a study of blood T cell repertoires in COVID-19. Only in-frame clones appear in the TCRdb table, and some are missing; sequencing was by immunoSEQ multiplex PCR. The sample includes about 200,000 clones, approximately 79% of them seen just once. The source material was PBMCs or T cells enriched from blood (not recorded which). These TCRs come from a woman aged 55-69 years with acute COVID-19.

In DNA form, the CDR3 reads TGTGCCAGCAGCTTAGCTGCTAGCGCTTTAGGAGGGGAGACCCAGTACTTC. Its translation is CASSLAASALGGETQYF. The V and J genes are TRBV7-2 and TRBJ2-5; possible D gene TRBD2, 6 bases. Germline V CDR1 and CDR2: SGHTA, FQGNSA. V shed 0 bases and J shed 5 bases, with 19 bases lying between them. The CDR3 extends over 17 amino acids. The variable domain in full, completed from reference TRBV7-2 and TRBJ2-5, reads GAGVSQSPSNKVTEKGKDVELRCDPISGHTALYWYRQSLGQGLEFLIYFQGNSAPDKSGLPSDRFSAERTGGSVSTLTIQRTQQEDSAVYLCASSLAASALGGETQYFGPGTRLLVL.

The chain is built from TRBV9 and TRBJ2-7, with D maybe TRBD2 (7 bases). The germline CDR1 and CDR2 sequences are SGDLS and YYNGEE. CDR3 length equals 18 residues. The V end was cut by 4 bases, the J end by 4 bases, with 27 bases between. In DNA form, the CDR3 reads TGTGCCAGCAGCTCTAGTGGGAGGGGGGGCCCTGGTAATTACGAGCAGTACGTC. The encoded protein is CASSSSGRGGPGNYEQYV.

A single count supports this clone. The V gene is TRBV7-2, the J gene TRBJ1-1; D unclear. Trimming removed 4 bases from V and 3 bases from J, with 9 bases in between. CDR1 SGHTA and CDR2 FQGNSA come from the germline V gene. The length of the CDR3 is 13 residues. CDR3 region: CASSYAGYTEAFF. The CDR3 DNA follows: TGTGCCAGCAGCTACGCGGGGTACACTGAAGCTTTCTTT.